Sequencing of this T cell receptor beta chain was carried out in a study of beta chain features in type 1 diabetes. As for the study in general: Sorted cell examination encompassed about 110 million cells across all samples. Broader study findings: VDJ junctions sequenced from type 1 diabetes patients showed fewer insertions and more deletions. Type 1 diabetes patients showed a moderate but significant shortening of TCRB CDR3s in all four CD4+ subsets.

Sequenced material consisted of expressed TCRB transcripts (all of the isolated RNA was reverse transcribed). Naive, central memory and regulatory T cell samples produced a mean of roughly 3.5 million reads. TCRdb keeps only in-frame clones here, not all; method: immunoSEQ multiplex PCR. The sample yields around 250,000 clones, around 20% seen once. As concerns this clone: What it binds is unknown.

Trimming cost V 10 bases and J 2 bases, with 11 bases left between them. From germline, CDR1 is MDHEN and CDR2 SYDVKM. The CDR3 spans 12 residues. The clonotype originates from a woman in her 40s with type 1 diabetes. The chain uses TRBV28 and TRBJ1-2, with D perhaps TRBD1 (5 bases). The sequencing sample was made of naive CD4+ T cells from blood. The CDR3 DNA reads TGTGCCACTCTGGACACGAACTATGGCTACACCTTC. This translates into CATLDTNYGYTF.